This TCR beta chain was identified in a study of blood T cell repertoires in COVID-19. This CDR3 is 15 amino acids long. The germline gives CDR1 SGHRS, CDR2 YFSETQ. Trimming at V came to 2 bases and at J to 6 bases, leaving 8 bases not matched to a gene. Some clones are missing from TCRdb's copy, which holds only in-frame ones; the method was immunoSEQ multiplex PCR. The sample lists under 55,000 clones, roughly 88% occurring once. The source of this sequence is a woman older than 75 with acute or convalescent COVID-19. Material: peripheral blood. This chain connects TRBV5-1 to TRBJ2-1; TRBD2 aligns across 7 bases. The CDR3 DNA sequence: TGCGCCAGCAGCTTCGGGGAGGGCCCCAGCAATGAGCAGTTCTTC. It encodes CASSFGEGPSNEQFF. Full variable domain (remainder filled in from reference TRBV5-1 and TRBJ2-1): KAGVTQTPRYLIKTRGQQVTLSCSPISGHRSVSWYQQTPGQGLQFLFEYFSETQRNKGNFPGRFSGRQFSNSRSEMNVSTLELGDSALYLCASSFGEGPSNEQFFGPGTRLTVL.